Below are 22 T cell receptor beta chains sequenced from a single sample in a study of T cells in Graves' hyperthyroidism and ophthalmopathy. TCR beta CDR3 region amplification was performed from RNA transcripts. During a first-round RT-PCR of the TCR CDR3, the HTBI primer set was used. TCRdb re-called the multiplex PCR reads through MiXCR, storing one row per CDR3 protein. The sample yields about 720,000 distinct CDR3 sequences, roughly 20% seen once. Material: blood. The receptor set was obtained from a woman aged 45-65 years with Graves' hyperthyroidism that later progressed to Graves' ophthalmopathy.

The V and J genes are TRBV18 and TRBJ2-6; D assignment may be TRBD1 or TRBD2 (6 bases each). The germline V gene has CDR1 KGHSH and CDR2 LQKENI. The CDR3 consists of 16 residues. V gave up 3 bases and J gave up 2 bases, with 11 bases separating them. DNA of the CDR3: TGTGCCAGCTCACCGGGGGGCAGCCCTGGGGCCAACGTCCTGACTTTC. Translation gives CASSPGGSPGANVLTF.

This clonotype was detected only a few times. This sequence joins TRBV12-3 or TRBV12-4 and TRBJ2-2, with TRBD2 matching over 9 bases. The CDR3 loop spans 16 amino acids. V lost 2 bases to trimming and J lost 4 bases; unmatched junction nucleotides: 5. The CDR3 is CASSLKRGVGTGELFF. As DNA, the CDR3 is TGTGCCAGCAGTTTAAAGCGGGGGGTCGGCACCGGGGAGCTGTTTTTT.

This clonotype was picked up many times. V is TRBV30 and J is TRBJ2-5; no firm D call. The CDR3 extends over 13 amino acids. Looked up from germline, CDR1 is GTSNPN and CDR2 is SVGIG (reference sequence). V was pared by 0 bases and J by 7 bases, with 12 bases between. The CDR3 sequence is CAWSVLGSLTQYF. The CDR3 DNA reads TGTGCCTGGAGTGTACTTGGCAGCCTGACCCAGTACTTC.

The sample holds many counts of this clonotype. This chain uses TRBV5-1 with TRBJ2-1; TRBD2 aligns across 8 bases. This CDR3 spans 13 amino acids. V dropped 6 bases and J dropped 7; count of bases not matched to a gene: 6. The germline V gene encodes CDR1 SGHRS and CDR2 YFSETQ. Here the CDR3 DNA reads TGCGCCAGCATCGGGGGGGCGTCGAATGAGCAGTTCTTC. Translating it yields CASIGGASNEQFF.

This clonotype was observed a handful of times. This chain joins TRBV6-6 and TRBJ2-5, with D tentatively TRBD1 (6 bases). CDR3 length: 14 residues. Germline CDR1 is MNHNY and CDR2 is SVGAGI (reference sequence). Trimming shortened V by 2 bases and J by 2 bases, and 9 bases separated the two germline ends. The CDR3 sequence: CASSYSQGQETQYF. The CDR3 DNA sequence: TGTGCCAGCAGTTACAGCCAGGGGCAAGAGACCCAGTACTTC.

This clonotype was seen repeatedly, ten times or more. The gene calls are TRBV18 and TRBJ1-3, with unresolved D. The germline CDR1 and CDR2 sequences are KGHSH and LQKENI. The CDR3 consists of 16 residues. Trimming cost V 1 base and J 0 bases, with 10 bases left between them. This CDR3 is CASSPHREISGNTIYF. The CDR3, as DNA: TGTGCCAGCTCACCACACCGGGAGATCTCTGGAAACACCATATATTTT.

This clonotype was detected a few times. The chain carries TRBV27 and TRBJ2-3; D is possibly TRBD1 (5 bases). The germline gives CDR1 MNHEY, CDR2 SMNVEV (reference sequence). The CDR3 covers 15 residues. V was clipped by 0 bases and J by 2 bases, with 9 bases between them. The CDR3 sequence: CASSLSQGFTDTQYF. DNA of the CDR3: TGTGCCAGCAGTTTATCCCAGGGTTTCACAGATACGCAGTATTTT.

The chain uses TRBV7-6 and TRBJ2-7, with 14 bases aligning to TRBD2. V lost 4 bases and J lost 5; bases outside the gene matches: 4. Germline CDR1 is SGHVS and CDR2 is FNYEAQ. This CDR3 comprises 15 residues. The CDR3 is CASSSTSGGADEQYF. The DNA for the CDR3 is TGTGCCAGCAGCTCGACTAGCGGGGGGGCAGACGAGCAGTACTTC.

This clonotype appeared many times. V is TRBV20-1 and J is TRBJ2-7; 9 bases align to TRBD2. V lost 6 bases to trimming and J lost 4 bases; unmatched junction nucleotides: 10. The CDR3 spans 14 residues. Germline values: CDR1 DFQATT, CDR2 SNEGSKA (reference sequence). CDR3 sequence: CSAGPTSGTYEQYF. The DNA for the CDR3 is TGCAGTGCCGGCCCGACTAGCGGAACTTACGAGCAGTACTTC.

This clonotype has more than one count but fewer than ten. The chain employs TRBV15 and TRBJ2-5, with 10 positions matching TRBD2. J was trimmed by 0 bases and V by 0 bases; bases with no gene match: 1. Germline CDR1 and CDR2: LNHNV and YYDKDF (reference sequence). This CDR3 contains 16 residues. Written as DNA, the CDR3 is TGTGCCACCAGCAGAGAACTAGCGGGGAACCAAGAGACCCAGTACTTC. This gives the protein CATSRELAGNQETQYF.

This chain links TRBV20-1 with TRBJ2-7; D is possibly TRBD1 (5 bases). CDR1 and CDR2 (germline): DFQATT, SNEGSKA (reference sequence). With 4 bases removed from V and 1 base from J, the gap between germline ends came to 14 bases. This CDR3 is 14 amino acids long. Written as DNA, the CDR3 is TGCAGTGCTATATGGACACCTGCTTCCTACGAGCAGTACTTC. Translating it yields CSAIWTPASYEQYF.

This clonotype was seen many times. The chain has TRBV12-3 or TRBV12-4 and TRBJ1-1, with D possibly matching TRBD1 (5 bases). Between the trimmed V and J ends, which lost 3 bases and 4 bases, there was a span of 12 bases. This CDR3 has 14 amino acids. The CDR3 sequence: CASSLGGAGTEAFF. DNA for the CDR3: TGTGCCAGCAGTTTGGGGGGTGCGGGCACTGAAGCTTTCTTT.

The V and J genes are TRBV19 and TRBJ2-3, with 8 bases lining up with TRBD1. J lost 0 bases, V lost 8 bases, and 7 bases had no gene match. Germline V gene lookup returns CDR1 LNHDA and CDR2 SQIVND (reference sequence). The CDR3 extends over 15 amino acids. In DNA, the CDR3 is TGTGCCAGTCTGGACAGGGCCCTGAGCACAGATACGCAGTATTTT. The encoded protein is CASLDRALSTDTQYF.

Note on this clonotype: This may arise from a read error, as a much more abundant clone is one base away. The missing conserved phenylalanine or tryptophan at the end of this CDR3 makes a read error likely. The chain employs TRBV3-1 and TRBJ2-3; TRBD2 might be the D (7 bases). The CDR3 runs 17 residues. V lost 3 bases and J 0 bases, leaving 16 bases between the germline ends. Germline lookup yields CDR1 LGHDT and CDR2 YNNKEL (reference sequence). CDR3 nucleotide sequence: TGTGCCAGCAGCCACGCTTCAAGGGGGGGGAGCACAGATACGCAGTATCTT. It encodes CASSHASRGGSTDTQYL.

This clonotype was picked up a small number of times. The gene calls are TRBV5-1 and TRBJ2-1; 12 bases align to TRBD2. After removal of 7 bases from V and 5 bases from J, the junction contained 7 bases not matched to a gene. Germline V gene lookup returns CDR1 SGHRS and CDR2 YFSETQ. The CDR3 runs 15 residues. The CDR3 DNA reads as TGCGCCAGCTATTGGACTAGCGGGGTCCACAATGAGCAGTTCTTC. It encodes CASYWTSGVHNEQFF.

The rearrangement joins TRBV2 to TRBJ1-6; D remains ambiguous. Deletions cut 5 bases from V and 4 bases from J, with 9 bases between. The CDR3 is 14 amino acids. Germline loops: CDR1 SNHLY, CDR2 FYNNEI. The CDR3 nucleotides read TGTGCCAGCAGTACCCCCGGGTATAATTCACCCCTCCACTTT. Translation: CASSTPGYNSPLHF.

The chain couples TRBV6-5 to TRBJ1-1, with 9 bases lining up with TRBD1. Per germline, CDR1 MNHEY and CDR2 SVGAGI. V gave up 0 bases and J gave up 6 bases; unmatched junction bases: 8. This CDR3 has 16 residues. The CDR3 DNA reads as TGTGCCAGCAGTTACTCGGGGACAGGGTGGCCAGCTGAAGCTTTCTTT. It codes for CASSYSGTGWPAEAFF.

This clonotype has just a few counts. The chain recombines TRBV10-2 with TRBJ2-5; D might be TRBD2 (6 bases). The germline gives CDR1 WSHSY, CDR2 SAAADI. V was shortened by 2 bases and J by 5 bases, with 18 bases between the two germline ends. This CDR3 contains 16 residues. CDR3 sequence reads: CASSEAGTVVFETQYF. The CDR3 nucleotides are TGCGCCAGCAGTGAGGCGGGGACTGTAGTTTTCGAGACCCAGTACTTC.

This clonotype has at least ten counts. This chain connects TRBV9 to TRBJ2-7, with 11 nucleotides matching TRBD1. Germline V gene lookup returns CDR1 SGDLS and CDR2 YYNGEE. The junction had 5 bases not matched to a gene; V was cut back by 3 bases and J by 3 bases. The CDR3 sequence is 15 residues long. CDR3 DNA: TGTGCCAGCAGCGGGGGACAGGGGGTCGTCTACGAGCAGTACTTC. Translated: CASSGGQGVVYEQYF.

This clonotype was observed a handful of times. This chain links TRBV2 with TRBJ1-2, with D uncertain. CDR3 length: 11 amino acids. Germline V gene data show CDR1 as SNHLY and CDR2 as FYNNEI. The V end lost 6 bases, the J end lost 8 bases, and 10 bases lay between the germline ends. The CDR3 sequence: CASRAPTGYTF. The CDR3 DNA reads TGTGCCAGCAGGGCTCCTACAGGCTACACCTTC. Combining the CDR3 with reference TRBV2 and TRBJ1-2 gives the whole variable domain EPEVTQTPSHQVTQMGQEVILRCVPISNHLYFYWYRQILGQKVEFLVSFYNNEISEKSEIFDDQFSVERPDGSNFTLKIRSTKLEDSAMYFCASRAPTGYTFGSGTRLTVV.

The chain combines TRBV7-9 with TRBJ1-2, with D possibly TRBD1 on 5 matching bases. Germline V gene lookup returns CDR1 SEHNR and CDR2 FQNEAQ (reference sequence). V was pared by 5 bases and J by 8 bases, with 12 bases between. This CDR3 region has 12 residues. CDR3 loop: CASSPSTEGYTF. In DNA, the CDR3 is TGTGCCAGCAGCCCCTCGACAGAGGGCTACACCTTC.

The chain links TRBV14 to TRBJ2-5; the D call may be TRBD1 or TRBD2 (5 bases each). CDR3 size: 16 residues. V lost 5 bases and J lost 5, with 21 bases in between. Germline CDR1 reads SGHDN; CDR2 reads FVKESK. In DNA form, the CDR3 reads TGTGCCAGCAGCAGTGGGGACGGTCCCACACAGGAGACCCAGTACTTC. This gives the protein CASSSGDGPTQETQYF.